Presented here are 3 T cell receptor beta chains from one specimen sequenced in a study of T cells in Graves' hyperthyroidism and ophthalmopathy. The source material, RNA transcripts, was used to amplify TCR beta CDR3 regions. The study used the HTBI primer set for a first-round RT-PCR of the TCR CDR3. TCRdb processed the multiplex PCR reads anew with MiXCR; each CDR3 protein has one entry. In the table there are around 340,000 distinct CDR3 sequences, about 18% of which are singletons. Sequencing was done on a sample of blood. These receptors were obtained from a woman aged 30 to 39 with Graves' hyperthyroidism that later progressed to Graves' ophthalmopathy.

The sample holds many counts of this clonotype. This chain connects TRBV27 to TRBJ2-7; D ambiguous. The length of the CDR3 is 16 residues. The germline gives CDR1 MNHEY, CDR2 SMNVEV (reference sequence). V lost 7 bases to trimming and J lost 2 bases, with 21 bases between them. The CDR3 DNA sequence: TGTGCCAGCACCCCCAGTTTACCTGGGTTCACCTACGAGCAGTACTTC. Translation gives CASTPSLPGFTYEQYF.

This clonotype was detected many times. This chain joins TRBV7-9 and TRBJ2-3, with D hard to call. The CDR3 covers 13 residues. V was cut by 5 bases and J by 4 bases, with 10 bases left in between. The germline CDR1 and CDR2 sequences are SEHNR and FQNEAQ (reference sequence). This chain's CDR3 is CASSQKGSDTQYF. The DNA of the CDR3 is TGTGCCAGCAGCCAGAAGGGCTCAGATACGCAGTATTTT.

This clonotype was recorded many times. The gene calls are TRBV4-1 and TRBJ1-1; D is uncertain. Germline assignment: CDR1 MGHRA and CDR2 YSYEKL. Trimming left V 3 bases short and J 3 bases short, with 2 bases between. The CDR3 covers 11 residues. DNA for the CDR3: TGCGCCAGCAGCCATTACACTGAAGCTTTCTTT. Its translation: CASSHYTEAFF.